This T cell receptor (beta chain) appears in the sequencing data of a study of blood T cell repertoires in COVID-19. Study context: T cells, B-cell-depleted T cells, or PBMCs supplied cDNA or gDNA.

Original data processing: Counts of nucleated cells, estimated from reference gene primer amplification, were obtained. Repertoires were generated with immunoSEQ multiplex PCR, while TCRdb's copy carries only in-frame clones and drops some. The D gene and trimming were derived from the DNA, and the V and J assignments and clone size from that table. The table records roughly 130,000 clones, approximately 83% of them present only once. Germline V lookup: CDR1 MNHNS, CDR2 SASEGT. The CDR3 is 12 residues long. J lost 11 bases, V lost 3 bases, and 6 bases had no gene match. This chain uses TRBV6-1 with TRBJ1-1; 7 bases map to TRBD1. Sequencing was performed on peripheral blood. This TCR derives from a man in his forties or fifties with active or convalescent COVID-19. Here the CDR3 DNA reads TGTGCCAGCAGTGACGACAGGGTGGCCGCTTTCTTT. Amino acid sequence: CASSDDRVAAFF.